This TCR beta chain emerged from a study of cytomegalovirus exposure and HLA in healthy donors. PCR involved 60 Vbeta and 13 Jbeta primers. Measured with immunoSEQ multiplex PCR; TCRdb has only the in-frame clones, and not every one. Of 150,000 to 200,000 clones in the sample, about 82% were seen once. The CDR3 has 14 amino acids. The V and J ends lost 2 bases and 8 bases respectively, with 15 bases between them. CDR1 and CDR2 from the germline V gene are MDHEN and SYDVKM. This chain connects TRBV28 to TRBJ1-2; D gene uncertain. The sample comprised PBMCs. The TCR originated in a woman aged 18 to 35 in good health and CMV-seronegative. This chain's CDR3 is CASSLITSPRGYTF. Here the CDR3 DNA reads TGTGCCAGCAGTTTAATCACCTCGCCGCGGGGCTACACCTTC.